A single sample gave rise to the 31 T cell receptor beta chains below, sequenced in a study of technical replicates of blood from four donors. Data came from immunoSEQ multiplex PCR; TCRdb stores just in-frame clones and leaves some out. The sample contains about 59,000 clones, around 93% of which appear only once. The sequenced sample consisted of PBMCs. All receptors derive from a human donor in good health. Some clones in this sample may be carry-over from other donors' samples.

The chain uses TRBV9 and TRBJ2-1; TRBD2 aligns across 13 bases. V shed 4 bases, J shed 8 bases, and the junction held 6 bases outside the gene matches. Germline CDR1 reads SGDLS; CDR2 reads YYNGEE. This CDR3 has 15 amino acids. The CDR3 here is CASSLRTSGSYEQFF. In DNA form, the CDR3 reads TGTGCCAGCAGCTTACGGACTAGCGGGAGCTATGAGCAGTTCTTC.

The V and J genes are TRBV6-5 and TRBJ1-1; D possibly corresponds to TRBD1 (5 bases). The CDR3 consists of 13 residues. Germline loops: CDR1 MNHEY, CDR2 SVGAGI. Deletions cut 2 bases from V and 1 base from J, with 5 bases between. This chain's CDR3 is CASSYRGNTEAFF. CDR3 nucleotide sequence: TGTGCCAGCAGTTACAGGGGGAACACTGAAGCTTTCTTT.

V usage is TRBV7-3 and J usage is TRBJ2-3; D remains ambiguous. Trimming left V 8 bases short and J 0 bases short, with 9 bases between. The CDR3 has 13 residues. Germline V gene lookup returns CDR1 SGHTA and CDR2 FQGTGA. The CDR3, as DNA: TGTGCCAGCGGGCTCTCAAGCACAGATACGCAGTATTTT. Its translation is CASGLSSTDTQYF.

Concerning this clone itself: The same CDR3 can be traced to other DNA sequences in this sample. V gene TRBV6-5 combines with J gene TRBJ1-2; perhaps TRBD1 as D (6 bases). With 4 bases removed from V and 4 bases from J, the gap between germline ends came to 7 bases. This CDR3 is 12 amino acids long. The germline gives CDR1 MNHEY, CDR2 SVGAGI. The CDR3 is CASSSQGYGYTF. In DNA, the CDR3 is TGTGCCAGCAGTTCACAGGGCTATGGCTACACCTTC.

J is TRBJ2-7 and V is TRBV4-1; perhaps TRBD1 as D (7 bases). Germline CDR1 is MGHRA and CDR2 is YSYEKL. V was cut by 3 bases and J by 3 bases, with 15 bases left in between. There are 15 residues in the CDR3. CDR3 sequence reads: CASSHSQGGLYEQYF. CDR3 coding DNA: TGCGCCAGCAGCCACAGTCAGGGGGGCCTCTACGAGCAGTACTTC.

The chain carries TRBV19 and TRBJ1-5; 7 bases match TRBD1. V gave up 6 bases and J gave up 6 bases; unmatched junction bases: 8. CDR3 length: 14 amino acids. Germline CDR1 and CDR2: LNHDA and SQIVND (reference sequence). The CDR3 coding sequence is TGTGCCAGTAGCCAAAGCCCAGGGGGTCAGCCCCAGCATTTT. It translates to CASSQSPGGQPQHF. The entire variable domain, with the rest obtained from reference TRBV19 and TRBJ1-5, is as follows: DGGITQSPKYLFRKEGQNVTLSCEQNLNHDAMYWYRQDPGQGLRLIYYSQIVNDFQKGDIAEGYSVSREKKESFPLTVTSAQKNPTAFYLCASSQSPGGQPQHFGDGTRLSIL.

The gene calls are TRBV30 and TRBJ2-3; 9 nucleotides align to TRBD2. The V gene end was trimmed by 3 bases and the J gene end by 3 bases; junction bases not matched to a gene: 4. CDR3 length: 14 amino acids. Germline V CDR1 and CDR2: GTSNPN, SVGIG (reference sequence). Written as DNA, the CDR3 is TGTGCCTGGAGGATAAGCGGGAGGACAGATACGCAGTATTTT. Its translation: CAWRISGRTDTQYF.

This sequence joins TRBV7-8 and TRBJ1-1; the match to TRBD1 covers 8 bases. With 5 bases clipped from V and 4 bases from J, the junction kept 9 bases outside the gene matches. Germline CDR1 is SGHVS and CDR2 is FQNEAQ. The CDR3 length is 15 residues. The CDR3, as DNA: TGTGCCAGCAGCCAAAGACAGGGGCCGGGCACTGAAGCTTTCTTT. Translating it yields CASSQRQGPGTEAFF.

This clone showed up just once. The rearrangement joins TRBV29-1 to TRBJ1-1; 7 bases map to TRBD1. The CDR3 runs 17 residues. Losses at the gene ends were 2 bases for V and 0 bases for J; bases not matched to a gene: 12. The germline V gene encodes CDR1 SQVTM and CDR2 ANQGSEA. CDR3 nucleotides: TGCAGCGTTGAAACCGACCGGCAGGGGGTTATGAACACTGAAGCTTTCTTT. The encoded protein is CSVETDRQGVMNTEAFF. The variable domain in full, completed from reference TRBV29-1 and TRBJ1-1, reads SAVISQKPSRDICQRGTSLTIQCQVDSQVTMMFWYRQQPGQSLTLIATANQGSEATYESGFVIDKFPISRPNLTFSTLTVSNMSPEDSSIYLCSVETDRQGVMNTEAFFGQGTRLTVV.

This clone turned up a few times. The chain employs TRBV1 and TRBJ2-5; the table gives TRBD2 as D, unverified against the DNA. TRBV1 is noted as a pseudogene. This CDR3 has 15 residues. The CDR3, as DNA: TGCACCAGCAGCCCTTGGGGGGAAGTCCAAGAGACCCAGTACTTC. Translation: CTSSPWGEVQETQYF.

This rearrangement joins TRBV25-1 to TRBJ2-1; 7 nucleotides line up with TRBD1. Germline V CDR1 and CDR2: MGHDK, SYGVNS. CDR3 length: 15 residues. V gave up 4 bases and J gave up 4 bases; unmatched junction bases: 7. The CDR3 here is CASSGDSKIYNEQFF. CDR3 in DNA: TGTGCCAGCAGTGGGGACAGCAAAATTTACAATGAGCAGTTCTTC.

This clone came up once. The chain employs TRBV15 and TRBJ1-4; unclear D gene. Germline assignment: CDR1 LNHNV and CDR2 YYDKDF (reference sequence). Trimming took 4 bases from V and 4 from J, leaving 7 bases between them. The CDR3 extends over 13 amino acids. This chain's CDR3 is CATSNSNNEKLFF. As DNA, the CDR3 is TGTGCCACCAGCAACAGCAATAATGAAAAACTGTTTTTT.

The rearrangement links TRBV19 to TRBJ2-4; D unclear. The CDR3 is 18 amino acids. Germline V lookup: CDR1 LNHDA, CDR2 SQIVND (reference sequence). Trimming took 5 bases from V and 0 from J, leaving 20 bases between them. CDR3 coding DNA: TGTGCCAGTAGTGATCTCCATAGAGGCTCTCTAGCCAAAAACATTCAGTACTTC. Residues: CASSDLHRGSLAKNIQYF.

Concerning this clone: The junction departs from the called germline gene at one end, perhaps through a read error. This chain connects TRBV7-2 to TRBJ2-7; tentative D call: TRBD2 (5 bases). This CDR3 has 12 residues. The germline gives CDR1 SGHTA, CDR2 FQGNSA. The CDR3 loop reads CASSLERGQEAF. The CDR3 DNA is TGTGCCAGCAGCTTAGAAAGAGGGCAGGAAGCCTTC.

This clone was found once. This chain joins TRBV6-6 and TRBJ2-7, with a weak D call TRBD2 (5 bases). Germline V CDR1 and CDR2: MNHNY, SVGAGI (reference sequence). The CDR3 spans 14 residues. V shed 4 bases and J shed 1 base, with 11 bases lying between them. CDR3 in amino acids: CASSLREGSYEQYF. DNA of the CDR3: TGTGCCAGCAGTTTGAGGGAAGGGTCCTACGAGCAGTACTTC.

The rearrangement uses TRBV6-5 and TRBJ1-6; 7 bases match TRBD1. The CDR3 runs to 16 residues. CDR1 is MNHEY and CDR2 is SVGAGI in the germline V gene. The trim removed 4 bases at V and 1 base at J, leaving 4 bases unmatched. This chain's CDR3 is CASSLKTGSYNSPLHF. CDR3 bases: TGTGCCAGCAGTTTAAAGACAGGGTCCTATAATTCACCCCTCCACTTT.

The rearrangement links TRBV7-2 to TRBJ2-5; 7 bases line up with TRBD2. The CDR3 consists of 17 residues. Germline CDR1 reads SGHTA; CDR2 reads FQGNSA. V trimming: 0 bases; J trimming: 5 bases; junction bases outside the gene matches: 12. The CDR3: CASSLAGLAGLEETQYF. In DNA, the CDR3 is TGTGCCAGCAGCTTAGCCGGGTTAGCGGGCCTAGAGGAGACCCAGTACTTC.

The chain uses TRBV4-1 and TRBJ2-7; the match to TRBD2 covers 8 bases. The CDR3 has 16 amino acids. Germline CDR1 and CDR2: MGHRA and YSYEKL. J was trimmed by 2 bases and V by 3 bases; bases with no gene match: 9. CDR3 in amino acids: CASSHGAGALPYEQYF. The CDR3 DNA sequence: TGCGCCAGCAGCCATGGAGCGGGGGCGCTTCCCTACGAGCAGTACTTC.

The chain carries TRBV5-1 and TRBJ1-2, with TRBD1 matching 7 bases. Germline V CDR1 and CDR2: SGHRS, YFSETQ. The CDR3 has 13 amino acids. V shed 6 bases and J 8 bases; nucleotides not matched to a gene: 10. CDR3 in amino acids: CASTPRDSEGYTF. In DNA, the CDR3 is TGCGCCAGCACCCCCCGGGACAGCGAGGGCTACACCTTC.

J is TRBJ2-5 and V is TRBV7-2, with no clear D. Germline CDR1 SGHTA, CDR2 FQGNSA. Trimming removed 4 bases at V and 0 bases at J, with 6 bases between. The CDR3 runs 13 residues. CDR3 residues: CASSSRYQETQYF. CDR3 coding DNA: TGTGCCAGCAGCTCGAGGTACCAAGAGACCCAGTACTTC. The variable domain in full, completed from reference TRBV7-2 and TRBJ2-5, reads GAGVSQSPSNKVTEKGKDVELRCDPISGHTALYWYRQSLGQGLEFLIYFQGNSAPDKSGLPSDRFSAERTGGSVSTLTIQRTQQEDSAVYLCASSSRYQETQYFGPGTRLLVL.

V is TRBV29-1 and J is TRBJ2-7; possibly TRBD1 for D (5 bases). Between the trimmed V and J ends, which lost 4 bases and 1 base, there was a span of 14 bases. Germline CDR1 and CDR2: SQVTM and ANQGSEA. CDR3 length: 14 residues. The CDR3 loop is CSVGKGSPSYEQYF. CDR3 nucleotides: TGCAGCGTTGGCAAGGGGTCCCCTTCCTACGAGCAGTACTTC.

The V and J genes are TRBV29-1 and TRBJ1-1, with unresolved D. In germline, CDR1 is SQVTM, CDR2 ANQGSEA. With 6 bases removed from V and 2 bases from J, the gap between germline ends came to 10 bases. This CDR3 spans 12 amino acids. The CDR3 nucleotides are TGCAGCGTGGCCCGATCCAACACTGAAGCTTTCTTT. Protein: CSVARSNTEAFF.

This chain joins TRBV30 and TRBJ2-2; TRBD2 aligns across 8 bases. The length of the CDR3 is 14 residues. Trimming cost V 7 bases and J 3 bases; bases outside gene matches: 7. Germline lookup yields CDR1 GTSNPN and CDR2 SVGIG (reference sequence). The CDR3 nucleotides read TGTGCCTCGTTAGCGGGATATTACACCGGGGAGCTGTTTTTT. This gives the protein CASLAGYYTGELFF.

The V gene is TRBV6-5, the J gene TRBJ1-2; TRBD1 aligns across 7 bases. With V trimmed by 8 bases and J by 0 bases, 6 bases remained unmatched. The V gene's germline CDR1 is MNHEY and CDR2 SVGAGI. CDR3 length equals 14 residues. CDR3 sequence (DNA): TGTGCCAGCCAAGACAGGGACTCTAACTATGGCTACACCTTC. Protein product: CASQDRDSNYGYTF.

This clone was picked up one time. V gene TRBV5-1 combines with J gene TRBJ1-3; tentative D call: TRBD1 (5 bases). CDR1 SGHRS and CDR2 YFSETQ come from the germline V gene. Trimming took 4 bases from V and 0 from J, leaving 11 bases between them. The CDR3 spans 15 residues. Here the CDR3 reads CASSATGDSGNTIYF. The CDR3 DNA is TGCGCCAGCAGCGCTACAGGTGACTCTGGAAACACCATATATTTT.

V gene TRBV9 combines with J gene TRBJ2-1; 7 nucleotides align to TRBD2. V shed 1 base and J 0 bases; nucleotides not matched to a gene: 4. The CDR3 sequence is 16 residues long. CDR1 is SGDLS and CDR2 is YYNGEE in the germline V gene. The CDR3: CASSVSGGSSYNEQFF. CDR3 sequence (DNA): TGTGCCAGCAGCGTAAGTGGCGGGAGCTCCTACAATGAGCAGTTCTTC.

The chain links TRBV7-2 to TRBJ1-3; D is perhaps TRBD1 (5 bases). The CDR3 consists of 14 residues. Per the germline V gene, CDR1 is SGHTA and CDR2 is FQGNSA. V was pared by 2 bases and J by 2 bases, with 7 bases between. The CDR3 loop is CASSLSGAGNTIYF. In DNA, the CDR3 is TGTGCCAGCAGCTTATCGGGGGCTGGAAACACCATATATTTT.

The chain carries TRBV6-5 and TRBJ2-7; 7 bases are shared with TRBD2. The junction had 12 bases not matched to a gene; V was cut back by 6 bases and J by 7 bases. Per the germline V gene, CDR1 is MNHEY and CDR2 is SVGAGI. The CDR3 covers 14 residues. Written as DNA, the CDR3 is TGTGCCAGCAGGCGGGGGTTTCTCGACTTAGAGCAGTACTTC. This codes for CASRRGFLDLEQYF.

The genes are TRBV7-9 and TRBJ2-3, with D hard to call. CDR3 size: 13 residues. The V gene lost 5 bases and the J gene lost 2 bases, with 8 bases spanning the gap. Germline CDR1 reads SEHNR; CDR2 reads FQNEAQ (reference sequence). CDR3 DNA sequence: TGTGCCAGCAGCCATTCAGACACAGATACGCAGTATTTT. Translating it yields CASSHSDTDTQYF.

This rearrangement joins TRBV9 to TRBJ1-4, with D unclear. The CDR3 has 15 residues. CDR1 is SGDLS, CDR2 YYNGEE, per germline. Between the trimmed V and J ends, which lost 0 bases and 3 bases, there was a span of 9 bases. The CDR3 region is CASSVEGRANEKLFF. For the CDR3, the DNA is TGTGCCAGCAGCGTAGAAGGGAGGGCTAATGAAAAACTGTTTTTT.

This clone came up once. V usage is TRBV4-2 and J usage is TRBJ2-7; the D gene is possibly TRBD1 (5 bases). Per germline, CDR1 LGHNA and CDR2 YNFKEQ. This CDR3 region has 14 residues. Trimming removed 1 base at V and 3 bases at J, with 10 bases between. CDR3 sequence reads: CASSQGLDSYEQYF. Here the CDR3 DNA reads TGTGCCAGCAGCCAAGGACTCGACAGCTACGAGCAGTACTTC.